A selection of T cell receptor beta chains follows, all from one sample in a study of T cell repertoires in cytomegalovirus infection. TCRdb reanalysed the reads using MiXCR and keeps one entry per CDR3 protein. This sample yields about 400,000 distinct CDR3 sequences, of which 15% to 20% are seen a single time; roughly 9% belongs to the top ten. Material for sequencing was PBMCs. These receptors were obtained from a human donor in good health (CMV status not recorded). Some clones in this sample may be carry-over from other donors' samples. The CDR3 runs from the conserved cysteine through the conserved F or W. A D gene is named only where the DNA matches it firmly. Only some rows state a clone size, as once, few, many or a class for expanded clones.

j_call clone_size v_call d_call cdr3_nt cdr3_aa
TRBJ2-5 NA TRBV5-6 TRBD1 TGTGCCAGCAGCTTACTCGGGACAGGGCACCAAGAGACCCAGTACTTC CASSLLGTGHQETQYF
TRBJ2-4 NA TRBV28 NA TGTGCCAGCAGAAAGGCGGGGGCCCTAGCCAAAAACATTCAGTACTTC CASRKAGALAKNIQYF
TRBJ2-4 NA TRBV7-9 NA TGTGCCAGCAGCCCCAGATCCAACGGAAACATTCAGTACTTC CASSPRSNGNIQYF
TRBJ2-5 many TRBV7-2 TRBD2 TGTGCCAGCAGCCCCTGGACTAGCTCGTCGCCGGAGACCCAGTACTTC CASSPWTSSSPETQYF
TRBJ2-7 NA TRBV20-1 NA TGCAGTGCCCAATCAGGGAGCTCCTACGAGCAGTACTTC CSAQSGSSYEQYF
TRBJ2-1 NA TRBV9 NA TGTGCCAGCAGCGTAGTTTCCGCGGGGATGTCCTACAATGAGCAGTTCTTC CASSVVSAGMSYNEQFF
TRBJ1-1 NA TRBV7-8 NA TGTGCCAGCAGACCCGGTGGAGGGAGCACTGAAGCTTTCTTT CASRPGGGSTEAFF
TRBJ2-7 many TRBV27 TRBD1 TGTGCCAGCAGAACAGGGGGCAACGAGCAGTACTTC CASRTGGNEQYF
TRBJ1-4 many TRBV20-1 NA TGCAGTGCTAGAGATCAGGGCAGGGAATATGAAAAACTGTTTTTT CSARDQGREYEKLFF
TRBJ2-1 few TRBV5-5 TRBD2 TGTGCCAGCAGCCGACTAGCGGGAGCAGACAATGAGCAGTTCTTC CASSRLAGADNEQFF
TRBJ1-2 once TRBV4-3 NA TGCGCCAGCAGCCAAGACAGGGTTAGTGGCTACACCTTC CASSQDRVSGYTF
TRBJ2-5 NA TRBV2 NA TGTGCCAGCAGGCTGGACGGGGGGCCAGAAGAGACCCAGTACTTC CASRLDGGPEETQYF
TRBJ1-4 NA TRBV5-1 NA TGCGCCAGCAGGGCCGGGACTGGGGGCAGTGAAAAACTGTTTTTT CASRAGTGGSEKLFF
TRBJ2-5 NA TRBV7-2 NA TGTGCCAGCAGTAAACTAGGTAGTCGAGAGACCCAGTACTTC CASSKLGSRETQYF
TRBJ1-1 many TRBV7-9 NA TGTGCCAGCAGCTTTATACGGACCGAAGCTTTCTTT CASSFIRTEAFF
TRBJ2-5 NA TRBV4-2 NA TGTGCCAGCAGCCAAGATCCTGATCGTCAAGAGACCCAGTACTTC CASSQDPDRQETQYF
TRBJ1-1 NA TRBV4-2 TRBD1 TGTGCCAGCAGCCTCGTCGGGGCGGGACAGGGAACTTTCTTT CASSLVGAGQGTFF
TRBJ2-5 few TRBV7-9 TRBD2 TGTGCCAGCAGCTTTCGTCCGGGGGAGGGAAAAGAGACCCAGTACTTC CASSFRPGEGKETQYF
TRBJ2-1 NA TRBV7-9 NA TGTGCCAGCACCGATATTAGGGGGTACAATGAGCAGTTCTTC CASTDIRGYNEQFF
TRBJ2-1 NA TRBV12-3/TRBV12-4 NA TGTGCCAGCAGGGTAAGGAGCGCGGATGAGCAGTTCTTC CASRVRSADEQFF
TRBJ2-7 few TRBV4-1 TRBD1 TGCGCCAGCAGCCAAGATGACAGGGAGACGATGGACGAGCAGTACTTC CASSQDDRETMDEQYF
TRBJ2-7 NA TRBV7-2 TRBD2 TGTGCCAGCAGCTTAGCGGCTAGCGGGACATACGAGCAGTACTTC CASSLAASGTYEQYF
TRBJ2-5 many TRBV7-2 NA TGTGCCAGCAGCTCCTACGACAACCAAGAGACCCAGTACTTC CASSSYDNQETQYF
TRBJ1-1 many TRBV12-3/TRBV12-4 NA TGTGCCAGCAGCCATGGGGGTGGGGCTTTCTTT CASSHGGGAFF
TRBJ2-5 few TRBV20-1 NA TGCAGTGCTAGAGATCCGGCGGGCTGGGGGGAGACCCAGTACTTC CSARDPAGWGETQYF
TRBJ1-1 NA TRBV24-1 TRBD1 TGTGCCACCAGTGATTTTCGGGGGGACAGCTTGAACACTGAAGCTTTCTTT CATSDFRGDSLNTEAFF
TRBJ2-7 few TRBV12-3/TRBV12-4 NA TGTGCCAGCCGACCGACGAGTTACCACTACGAGCAGTACTTC CASRPTSYHYEQYF
TRBJ1-5 NA TRBV5-4 NA TGTGCCAGCAGTTCGGGGGGGTCCCCTAGCAATCAGCCCCAGCATTTT CASSSGGSPSNQPQHF
TRBJ2-4 NA TRBV6-5 TRBD1 TGTGCCAGCAGTACACAGGGGACCAAAAACATTCAGTACTTC CASSTQGTKNIQYF
TRBJ2-3 few TRBV7-9 NA TGTGCCAGCAAGGGGTGGGTCACAGATACGCAGTATTTT CASKGWVTDTQYF
TRBJ2-3 many TRBV6-1 NA TGTGCCAGCAGTACCGGGACACCCACAGATACGCAGTATTTT CASSTGTPTDTQYF
TRBJ2-3 many TRBV7-2 TRBD1 TGTGCCAGCAGCTTACAACAGGGGACAGATACGCAGTATTTT CASSLQQGTDTQYF
TRBJ2-7 many TRBV7-2 NA TGTGCCAGCAGCTTAATCGGGTTGGACAAGTCCTACGAGCAGTACTTC CASSLIGLDKSYEQYF
TRBJ1-1 NA TRBV12-3/TRBV12-4 NA TGTGCCAGCACTCGGTCAGGGGTTCACACTGAAGCTTTCTTT CASTRSGVHTEAFF
TRBJ2-3 many TRBV7-2 NA TGTGCCAGCAGCGCAGGCCCTCAAAGAGCAGATACGCAGTATTTT CASSAGPQRADTQYF
TRBJ1-2 many TRBV7-9 TRBD1 TGTGCCAGCAGCTCGATCAGGGGGCTGGATGGCTACACCTTC CASSSIRGLDGYTF
TRBJ2-3 once TRBV20-1 TRBD2 TGCAGTGCTGAGACTAGCGGGAAGGGGGATACGCAGTATTTT CSAETSGKGDTQYF